This T cell receptor beta chain was found in a study of molecular identifiers for immune sequencing clone quantification (dated by TCRdb to 2017 to 2018). Concerning the study at large: For a replicate experiment, the RNA from either 20,000 or 100,000 naive CD8 T cells was divided into five aliquots, and four of those aliquots went on to sequencing. The study was a methods study using CD8 T cells to benchmark molecular-identifier clustering-based TCR repertoire sequencing (MIDCIRS) and TCR RNA copy counting. General conclusions and limits of the study: The naive libraries included spiked-in Jurkat TCR RNA (around 10 copies' worth), and this RNA is not part of the donor repertoire. Clones above 20 RNA copies held over 98% of molecules in CMV-specific effector cells but under 1% in naive cells. Identical TCR molecules sharing a barcode could cause highly expanded clone sizes to be underestimated. Without barcode sub-clustering, chimeric consensus sequences inflated TCR diversity; chimeras reached as high as 47%. Spiked-in Jurkat TCR RNA equal to a single cell's worth was reported to be detectable even within 1,100,000 naive CD8 T cells. Modeling estimated around 3.2 recovered TCR RNA copies per cell, compared with about ten by digital PCR, which implies roughly 27% capture efficiency.

Libraries of naive CD8 T cells were built from around 20,000 to 1,000,000 sorted cells, with 10%, 30% or 50% of the purified RNA used. Naive CD8 T cells, defined as CD8+CD4-CCR7+CD45RA+, were FACS-sorted into RLT Plus buffer on a BD FACSAria II. Under 11 TCR copies' worth of Jurkat RNA were spiked into about 20,000-1,000,000 naive CD8 T cell samples to test detection sensitivity. Enrichment of CD8 T cells was performed with RosetteSep CD8+ T Cell Enrichment Cocktail and Ficoll-Paque, after which ACK red cell lysis was carried out. Libraries were made using PCR. Sequencing was carried out with an Illumina HiSeq 4000. Bulk TCR libraries were prepared as previously described, using TCR primers listed in Table S5. Total RNA was purified with the Qiagen AllPrep DNA/RNA kit. Reads from multiple sequencing runs of the same library were pooled before analysis. The source study handled its data this way. Only reads with exact TCR constant sequence were kept, trimmed to 150 nt, and grouped by their 12-nt molecular barcodes. Within each barcode group, reads were sub-clustered at a 15% Levenshtein threshold, and quality-weighted consensus sequences were built per RNA molecule. Non-functional sequences were excluded, and lower-count sequences lying one edit away from another sequence were also excluded. On the basis of fitting two negative binomial distributions, barcode sub-clusters with fewer than 20% of the maximum read count were discarded. In-frame beta chains were kept once TCRdb had trimmed the public reads at Q25 with fastp and called clones with MiXCR. CDR3 protein sequences are deduplicated, and each keeps its most common genes and DNA. The V and J calls here are based on TCRdb, not the publication. This sample holds 300,000 to 350,000 distinct CDR3 sequences; 20% to 25% were observed only once. Clones ranked in the top ten supply roughly 0.8% of the sample.

Comment on this clonotype: Its antigen remains undetermined. Per-nucleotide qualities are absent, and no much larger clonotype sits a single base away.

The CDR3 runs 14 residues from the cysteine to the phenylalanine. The DNA shown is the 42-base CDR3, in frame from base 1. V loses 4 bases at its end and J loses 9 bases; junction bases beyond the gene matches: 6. The germline V gene provides CDR1 MGHRA and CDR2 YSYEKL. What was sequenced was naive CD8+ T cells from blood, with Jurkat cell RNA spiked in. The meaning of the sample's cell subset or site label: FACS-sorted CD8+CD4-CCR7+CD45RA+ naive T cells. The receptor was isolated from a human donor in good health. Some libraries in this study had Jurkat cell RNA spiked in. The chain is assembled from TRBV4-1 and TRBJ2-1; TRBD2 agrees with 10 junctional bases. In nucleotide form, the sequence is TGCGCCAGCAGCCCAATTACTAGCGGGGTTGAGCAGTTCTTC. It specifies CASSPITSGVEQFF.